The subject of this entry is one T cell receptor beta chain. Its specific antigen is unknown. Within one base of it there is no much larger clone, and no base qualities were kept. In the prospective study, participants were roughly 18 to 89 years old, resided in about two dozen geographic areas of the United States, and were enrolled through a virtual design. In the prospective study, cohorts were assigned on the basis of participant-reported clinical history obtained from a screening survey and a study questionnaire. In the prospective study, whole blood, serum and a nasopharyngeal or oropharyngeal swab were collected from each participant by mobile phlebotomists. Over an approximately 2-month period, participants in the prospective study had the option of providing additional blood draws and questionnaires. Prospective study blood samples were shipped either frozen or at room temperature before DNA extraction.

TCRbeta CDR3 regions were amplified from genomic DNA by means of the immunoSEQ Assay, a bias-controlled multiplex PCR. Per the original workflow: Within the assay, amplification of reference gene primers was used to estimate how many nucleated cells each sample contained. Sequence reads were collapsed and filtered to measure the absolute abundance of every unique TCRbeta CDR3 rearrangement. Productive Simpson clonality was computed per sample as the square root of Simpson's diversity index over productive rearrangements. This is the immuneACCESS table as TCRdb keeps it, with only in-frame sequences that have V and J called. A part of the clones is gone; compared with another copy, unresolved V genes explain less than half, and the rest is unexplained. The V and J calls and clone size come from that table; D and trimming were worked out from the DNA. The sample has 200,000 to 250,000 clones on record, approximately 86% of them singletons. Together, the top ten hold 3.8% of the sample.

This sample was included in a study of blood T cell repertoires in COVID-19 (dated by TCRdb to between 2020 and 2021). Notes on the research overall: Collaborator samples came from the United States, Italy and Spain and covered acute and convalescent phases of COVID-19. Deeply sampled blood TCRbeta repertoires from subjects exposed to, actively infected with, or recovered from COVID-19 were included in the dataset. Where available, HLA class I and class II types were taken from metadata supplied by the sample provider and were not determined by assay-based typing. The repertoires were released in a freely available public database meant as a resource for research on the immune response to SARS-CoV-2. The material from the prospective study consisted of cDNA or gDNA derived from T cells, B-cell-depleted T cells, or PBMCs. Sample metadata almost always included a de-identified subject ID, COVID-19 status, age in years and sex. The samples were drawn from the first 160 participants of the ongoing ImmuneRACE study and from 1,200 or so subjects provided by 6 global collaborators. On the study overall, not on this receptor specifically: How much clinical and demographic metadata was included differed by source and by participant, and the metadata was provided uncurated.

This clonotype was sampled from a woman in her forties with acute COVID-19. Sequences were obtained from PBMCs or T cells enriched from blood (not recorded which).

The CDR3 has the sequence CASSFRGDGDTQYF. The sequenced DNA: TGTGCCAGCAGCTTCCGCGGAGATGGGGATACGCAGTATTTT. The rearranged segments are TRBV7-9 and TRBJ2-3, with the identity of the D gene unclear. Measured from the cysteine to the phenylalanine, the CDR3 is 14 residues long. The read is trimmed to its CDR3 DNA, 42 bases read in frame from base 1. Taken from the germline V gene (reference sequence), the CDR1 and CDR2 loops are SEHNR and FQNEAQ. Trimming removed 3 bases from V and 6 bases from J, leaving 13 bases between the germline ends.